This T cell receptor (beta chain) stems from a study of shared clonotypes between healthy human individuals. Study findings and constraints: Memory subsets generally showed lower estimated richness than naive subsets. It was anticipated that sequencing depth would influence how many clonotypes donors shared. Tissue TCR repertoires likely differ from these blood-only repertoires.

About this clone: Antigen specificity is unknown.

Only in-frame clones appear in the TCRdb table, and some are missing; sequencing was by immunoSEQ multiplex PCR. The sample yields some 1 million clones, under 80% seen once. The CDR3 has 14 amino acids. Trimming pared 3 bases from V and 2 bases from J, leaving 11 bases between. The germline V gene has CDR1 SGHNT and CDR2 YYREEE (reference sequence). Into CD45RA+ naive and CD45RA-negative memory subsets, the CD4+ cells were split. The source is a man younger than 30 in good health. This chain uses TRBV5-4 with TRBJ2-5; weak D call: TRBD1 (6 bases). Sequenced material: memory CD4+ T cells sorted from blood. Noted subset: CD45RA-negative fraction. The CDR3 nucleotides read TGTGCCAGCAGCTCAGGACAGCAGCAAGAGACCCAGTACTTC. This translates into CASSSGQQQETQYF. Variable domain in full (rest from reference TRBV5-4 and TRBJ2-5): ETGVTQSPTHLIKTRGQQVTLRCSSQSGHNTVSWYQQALGQGPQFIFQYYREEENGRGNFPPRFSGLQFPNYSSELNVNALELDDSALYLCASSSGQQQETQYFGPGTRLLVL.